The 24 T cell receptor beta chains below were found in one sample sequenced in a study of T cell responses to AZD1222 COVID-19 vaccine. Here immunoSEQ multiplex PCR was the method, and the copy in TCRdb shows in-frame clones only, minus some. The data contain 130,000 to 150,000 clones, approximately 88% of them singletons. Here the sequenced sample was peripheral blood, taken on day 0 of AZD1222 vaccination. The receptors were sampled from an adult in good health.

This clone was picked up one time. The rearrangement links TRBV6-5 to TRBJ2-2, with D uncertain. The germline V gene encodes CDR1 MNHEY and CDR2 SVGAGI. Trimming shortened V by 5 bases and J by 2 bases, and 9 bases separated the two germline ends. The CDR3 contains 14 residues. CDR3 nucleotide sequence: TGTGCCAGCAGTCGACTCCCCAACACCGGGGAGCTGTTTTTT. The encoded protein is CASSRLPNTGELFF.

The rearrangement uses TRBV5-8 and TRBJ2-7; D is unclear. The CDR3 has 13 residues. Germline lookup yields CDR1 SGHTS and CDR2 YDEGEE. V dropped 2 bases and J dropped 2 bases, with 8 bases sitting between them. This chain's CDR3 is CASSLSNTYEQYF. CDR3 DNA: TGTGCCAGCAGCTTAAGTAATACCTACGAGCAGTACTTC.

This chain links TRBV9 with TRBJ1-1; D may be TRBD1 (5 bases). The ends were cut back, 5 bases at V and 1 base at J, with 9 bases in the middle. Germline assignment: CDR1 SGDLS and CDR2 YYNGEE. The CDR3 loop spans 13 amino acids. CDR3 protein: CASSQGTNTEAFF. CDR3 coding DNA: TGTGCCAGCAGTCAGGGTACGAACACTGAAGCTTTCTTT.

The chain is built from TRBV19 and TRBJ2-7, with a tentative D call TRBD1 (7 bases). Germline V gene sequence: CDR1 LNHDA, CDR2 SQIVND (reference sequence). The V and J ends lost 9 bases and 9 bases respectively, with 12 bases between them. This CDR3 comprises 10 residues. CDR3 sequence reads: CASRGVGQYF. The CDR3 region has the DNA TGTGCCAGCAGGGGGGTCGGGCAGTACTTC.

V gene TRBV18 combines with J gene TRBJ1-1; D unclear. V was shortened by 1 base and J by 1 base, with 13 bases between the two germline ends. CDR3 length: 16 amino acids. Germline values: CDR1 KGHSH, CDR2 LQKENI. The CDR3 DNA sequence: TGTGCCAGCTCACCACGGGTCCGAACGGGGAACACTGAAGCTTTCTTT. Its protein is CASSPRVRTGNTEAFF.

The chain carries TRBV19 and TRBJ2-2; 8 bases match TRBD1. The CDR3 is 15 residues long. CDR1 LNHDA and CDR2 SQIVND come from the germline V gene (reference sequence). The J segment lost 2 bases and the V segment lost 10 bases, leaving 9 bases of the junction unmatched. The DNA for the CDR3 is TGTGCCACCCTGCCAGGGGGCTTTAACACCGGGGAGCTGTTTTTT. Encoded protein: CATLPGGFNTGELFF.

The rearrangement links TRBV5-1 to TRBJ2-3; 16 nucleotides match TRBD2. The germline CDR1 and CDR2 sequences are SGHRS and YFSETQ. This CDR3 has 17 amino acids. The V gene end was trimmed by 4 bases and the J gene end by 6 bases; junction bases not matched to a gene: 8. The CDR3 reads CASSLLGTSGGADTQYF. As DNA, the CDR3 is TGCGCCAGCAGCCTACTCGGGACTAGCGGGGGGGCGGATACGCAGTATTTT.

This rearrangement joins TRBV18 to TRBJ1-3, with TRBD1 as a possible D gene (5 bases). CDR1 and CDR2 (germline): KGHSH, LQKENI. The CDR3 spans 15 residues. V lost 2 bases to trimming and J lost 2 bases, with 10 bases between them. The CDR3, as DNA: TGTGCCAGCTCACCAGACAGTCCACCTGGAAACACCATATATTTT. It translates to CASSPDSPPGNTIYF.

Here the CDR3 reads CSVVPRGNTEAFF. The CDR3 coding sequence is TGCAGCGTAGTACCCAGGGGCAACACTGAAGCTTTCTTT. This chain links TRBV29-1 with TRBJ1-1, with D maybe TRBD1 (6 bases). V was cut by 6 bases and J by 2 bases, with 13 bases left in between. The CDR3 sequence is 13 residues long. Germline loops: CDR1 SQVTM, CDR2 ANQGSEA.

Only a few counts were recorded for this clone. V gene TRBV4-2 combines with J gene TRBJ2-1; no clear D gene. Trimming left V 0 bases short and J 9 bases short, with 6 bases between. Looked up from germline, CDR1 is LGHNA and CDR2 is YNFKEQ. CDR3 length equals 12 residues. CDR3: CASSQEGIEQFF. CDR3 nucleotide sequence: TGTGCCAGCAGCCAAGAGGGCATTGAGCAGTTCTTC.

This rearrangement joins TRBV12-3 or TRBV12-4 to TRBJ1-2, with TRBD1 as a possible D gene (5 bases). Trimming cost V 3 bases and J 8 bases, with 10 bases left between them. The CDR3 is 12 residues long. The CDR3 DNA follows: TGTGCCAGCAGTTTCACCGAGGGGGGCTACACCTTC. Protein sequence: CASSFTEGGYTF.

CDR3 DNA sequence: TGTGCCAGCTCACCACCGCCAGGGGGCAATGAGCAGTTCTTC. Amino acid sequence: CASSPPPGGNEQFF. The chain has TRBV18 and TRBJ2-1; 7 bases are a match to TRBD1. This CDR3 comprises 14 residues. The J segment lost 6 bases and the V segment lost 0 bases, leaving 2 bases of the junction unmatched. CDR1 and CDR2 from the germline V gene are KGHSH and LQKENI.

The chain links TRBV5-6 to TRBJ1-2; TRBD1 matches 9 bases. J was trimmed by 7 bases and V by 4 bases; bases with no gene match: 8. The CDR3 contains 14 residues. The germline CDR1 and CDR2 sequences are SGHDT and YYEEEE. CDR3 sequence (DNA): TGTGCCAGCAGCAGCGGGACAGGGTGGAGTGGCTACACCTTC. Translating it yields CASSSGTGWSGYTF. Full variable domain (rest looked up from reference TRBV5-6 and TRBJ1-2): DAGVTQSPTHLIKTRGQQVTLRCSPKSGHDTVSWYQQALGQGPQFIFQYYEEEERQRGNFPDRFSGHQFPNYSSELNVNALLLGDSALYLCASSSGTGWSGYTFGSGTRLTVV.

The rearrangement joins TRBV18 to TRBJ1-2, with D perhaps TRBD1 (5 bases). Trimming stripped 4 bases from V and 2 bases from J, with 11 bases between. This CDR3 spans 14 amino acids. Germline lookup yields CDR1 KGHSH and CDR2 LQKENI. CDR3 loop: CASSRIGTNYGYTF. CDR3 in DNA: TGTGCCAGCTCACGTATTGGGACCAACTATGGCTACACCTTC. The full variable domain, completed using reference TRBV18 and TRBJ1-2, is NAGVMQNPRHLVRRRGQEARLRCSPMKGHSHVYWYRQLPEEGLKFMVYLQKENIIDESGMPKERFSAEFPKEGPSILRIQQVVRGDSAAYFCASSRIGTNYGYTFGSGTRLTVV.

Remarks on this clone: Distinct nucleotide sequences in the sample also encode this CDR3. The chain recombines TRBV3-1 (or the pseudogene TRBV3-2) with TRBJ1-2, with 7 bases that match TRBD1. Unmatched junction bases numbered 3, after V lost 0 bases and J lost 8 bases. CDR3 length: 13 residues. CDR1 and CDR2 (germline): LGHDT, YNNKEL (reference sequence). The DNA of the CDR3 is TGTGCCAGCAGCCAAGATGGAGGGGGCGGCTACACCTTC. Amino acids: CASSQDGGGGYTF.

The J gene is TRBJ2-1, the V gene TRBV6-2 or TRBV6-3; D unresolved. Trimming shortened V by 5 bases and J by 4 bases, and 18 bases separated the two germline ends. The CDR3 sequence is 16 residues long. CDR1 and CDR2 (germline): MNHEY, SVGEGT. CDR3 sequence (DNA): TGTGCCAGCAGTGACTGGTCCCCCTCACGGTACAATGAGCAGTTCTTC. Translation gives CASSDWSPSRYNEQFF.

V is TRBV9 and J is TRBJ1-2; D call uncertain. V lost 5 bases to trimming and J lost 6 bases, with 11 bases between them. The CDR3 extends over 12 amino acids. The germline V gene encodes CDR1 SGDLS and CDR2 YYNGEE. The CDR3 here is CASRAGVNGYTF. For the CDR3, the DNA is TGTGCCAGCAGAGCCGGGGTGAATGGCTACACCTTC.

This chain joins TRBV11-3 and TRBJ2-7; D not resolved. In germline, CDR1 is SGHNT, CDR2 YENEEA. V was cut by 1 base and J by 2 bases, with 6 bases left in between. There are 13 residues in the CDR3. The chain's CDR3 is CASSLGVTYEQYF. The CDR3 DNA reads TGTGCCAGCAGCTTAGGGGTTACCTACGAGCAGTACTTC.

The chain links TRBV3-1 (or the pseudogene TRBV3-2) to TRBJ2-5; 7 nucleotides match TRBD2. Trimming cost V 2 bases and J 4 bases; bases outside gene matches: 10. The CDR3 contains 16 residues. Germline CDR1 and CDR2: LGHDT and YNNKEL (reference sequence). The CDR3 reads CASSQWDYAAVETQYF. For the CDR3, the DNA is TGTGCCAGCAGCCAATGGGACTACGCCGCGGTAGAGACCCAGTACTTC.

This clone showed up just once. V usage is TRBV5-4 and J usage is TRBJ2-4; D possibly matches TRBD1 or TRBD2 (5 bases each). The germline V and J ends were trimmed by 5 bases and 6 bases, with 12 bases remaining between them. The CDR3 contains 13 residues. Germline V gives CDR1 SGHNT, CDR2 YYREEE (reference sequence). The CDR3 sequence is CASRRGGGNIQYF. In nucleotides, the CDR3 is TGTGCCAGCAGGAGGGGTGGTGGAAACATTCAGTACTTC.

This chain links TRBV10-3 with TRBJ1-2; a possible D gene is TRBD1 (6 bases). In germline, CDR1 is ENHRY, CDR2 SYGVKD. Trimming cost V 0 bases and J 6 bases, with 8 bases left between them. The CDR3 totals 13 residues. The CDR3, as DNA: TGTGCCATCAGTGAGTCCGGGGGCGATGGCTACACCTTC. Translated: CAISESGGDGYTF.

The CDR3 DNA sequence: TGTGCCAGCAGTGTAAGCACTGAAGCTTTCTTT. Its translation: CASSVSTEAFF. This chain connects TRBV2 to TRBJ1-1; D gene ambiguous. Germline V gives CDR1 SNHLY, CDR2 FYNNEI. There are 11 residues in the CDR3. The V end lost 4 bases, the J end lost 4 bases, and 4 bases lay between the germline ends.

The rearrangement joins TRBV12-5 to TRBJ1-3; maybe TRBD1 (5 bases). The V gene's germline CDR1 is LGHNT and CDR2 FRNRAP. Trimming stripped 1 base from V and 2 bases from J, with 6 bases between. This CDR3 is built from 14 residues. CDR3 protein: CASGLGQTGNTIYF. In DNA form, the CDR3 reads TGTGCTAGTGGTTTGGGACAGACTGGAAACACCATATATTTT. Combining the CDR3 with reference TRBV12-5 and TRBJ1-3 gives the whole variable domain DARVTQTPRHKVTEMGQEVTMRCQPILGHNTVFWYRQTMMQGLELLAYFRNRAPLDDSGMPKDRFSAEMPDATLATLKIQPSEPRDSAVYFCASGLGQTGNTIYFGEGSWLTVV.

This clone has just a few counts. V usage is TRBV7-2 and J usage is TRBJ1-2; 9 bases fit TRBD1. The CDR3 loop spans 14 amino acids. Germline-derived CDR1 and CDR2 are SGHTA and FQGNSA. Trimming removed 1 base from V and 8 bases from J; junction bases left unmatched: 5. The CDR3 DNA sequence: TGTGCCAGCAGCTTAGGGACAGGGGTAGGAGGCTACACCTTC. This encodes CASSLGTGVGGYTF.